Below, 25 T cell receptor beta chains from the same sample are listed, as sequenced in a study of CD8+CD57+ T cells in acquired aplastic anemia. It was genomic DNA that served as the template for profiling TCR beta VDJ and CDR3. TCRdb independently ran MiXCR on the reads; one entry per CDR3 protein. The sample yields about 220,000 distinct CDR3 sequences, 34% seen once. The sample consisted of sorted CD4+, CD8+, or CD8+CD57+ T cells (not recorded which) from PBMCs. Source of these receptors: a human donor in good health, serving as a control.

This chain uses TRBV9 with TRBJ1-2; TRBD1 agrees at 7 bases. V lost 3 bases, J lost 14 bases, and 28 bases stayed unmatched. The CDR3 is 18 amino acids. Germline-derived CDR1 and CDR2 are SGDLS and YYNGEE. This CDR3 is CASSAPEGQSHTNLRRTF. The CDR3 DNA sequence: TGTGCCAGCAGCGCACCCGAGGGACAGTCTCACACCAATCTCCGGAGGACCTTC.

The chain combines TRBV6-1 with TRBJ1-3; D may be TRBD1 (5 bases). From germline, CDR1 is MNHNS and CDR2 SASEGT. The CDR3 is 15 residues long. V was cut by 1 base and J by 0 bases, with 7 bases left in between. CDR3 sequence reads: CASSEVGGSGNTIYF. For the CDR3, the DNA is TGTGCCAGCAGTGAAGTTGGGGGCTCTGGAAACACCATATATTTT.

This clonotype was detected ten times or more. The J gene is TRBJ2-5, the V gene TRBV13; weak D call: TRBD1 (5 bases). V dropped 5 bases and J dropped 3 bases, with 22 bases sitting between them. Germline V lookup: CDR1 PRHDT, CDR2 FYEKMQ (reference sequence). The length of the CDR3 is 17 residues. CDR3 bases: TGTGCCAGCAGCACATGGACACAAACGACCCTCAAAGAGACCCAGTACTTC. Its protein product is CASSTWTQTTLKETQYF.

The chain carries TRBV5-1 and TRBJ2-7, with D possibly being TRBD2 (6 bases). CDR3 length equals 13 residues. Trimming cost V 2 bases and J 3 bases, with 9 bases left between them. CDR1 and CDR2 (germline): SGHRS, YFSETQ. CDR3 DNA sequence: TGCGCCAGCAGCTTTAAGGAGGGCTACGAGCAGTACTTC. Protein sequence: CASSFKEGYEQYF.

This clonotype has only one observation. This chain joins TRBV20-1 and TRBJ1-5; 7 positions match TRBD1. V shed 3 bases, J shed 1 base, and the junction held 0 bases outside the gene matches. The germline CDR1 and CDR2 sequences are DFQATT and SNEGSKA (reference sequence). This CDR3 has 13 residues. This CDR3 reads CSASRGSNQPQHF. DNA of the CDR3: TGCAGTGCTAGCAGGGGGAGCAATCAGCCCCAGCATTTT.

This clonotype was detected many times. This chain uses TRBV5-1 with TRBJ1-2, with D tentatively TRBD1 (6 bases). The CDR3 spans 14 residues. Per the germline V gene, CDR1 is SGHRS and CDR2 is YFSETQ. V dropped 4 bases and J dropped 0 bases, with 10 bases sitting between them. The chain's CDR3 is CASSKDSTNYGYTF. The CDR3 bases are TGCGCCAGCAGCAAGGACAGCACTAACTATGGCTACACCTTC.

The V and J genes are TRBV29-1 and TRBJ1-4, with TRBD1 identical over 9 bases. The V and J ends lost 8 bases and 5 bases, in that order; junction bases with no gene match: 3. CDR1 SQVTM and CDR2 ANQGSEA come from the germline V gene. The CDR3 is 12 amino acids. CDR3 protein: CSSGQGNEKLFF. The CDR3 nucleotides are TGCAGCTCCGGACAGGGGAATGAAAAACTGTTTTTT.

This clonotype showed up many times. The rearrangement links TRBV29-1 to TRBJ2-7, with TRBD1 identical over 9 bases. V shed 7 bases, J shed 0 bases, and the junction held 4 bases outside the gene matches. This CDR3 comprises 13 residues. The germline gives CDR1 SQVTM, CDR2 ANQGSEA. As DNA, the CDR3 is TGCAGCGCCGGGACAGGGCTCTCCTACGAGCAGTACTTC. Protein: CSAGTGLSYEQYF.

CDR3 bases: TGTGCCAGCAGCTTGGGCAGGGTCACAGATACGCAGTATTTT. Translation gives CASSLGRVTDTQYF. The chain employs TRBV5-5 and TRBJ2-3, with a weak D call TRBD1 (5 bases). Germline V gene lookup returns CDR1 SGHKS and CDR2 YYEKEE (reference sequence). Trimming took off 0 bases at V and 2 bases at J, with 7 bases between the two ends. The CDR3 extends over 14 amino acids.

This chain links TRBV4-3 with TRBJ1-2, with 7 bases aligning to TRBD1. V was pared by 2 bases and J by 8 bases, with 11 bases of the junction left unmatched. The CDR3 is made up of 15 amino acids. Per germline, CDR1 LGHNA and CDR2 YSLEER. The CDR3 spells CASSQPDRDFLGYTF. In DNA, the CDR3 is TGCGCCAGCAGCCAACCCGACAGGGATTTTCTCGGCTACACCTTC.

This clonotype appeared many times. The rearrangement joins TRBV20-1 to TRBJ2-7, with 11 bases matching TRBD2. This CDR3 is 15 amino acids long. CDR1 is DFQATT and CDR2 is SNEGSKA in the germline V gene (reference sequence). Trimming cost V 5 bases and J 3 bases; bases outside gene matches: 9. CDR3 region: CSAGPIAGGVYEQYF. The CDR3 bases are TGCAGTGCTGGGCCTATAGCGGGAGGGGTCTACGAGCAGTACTTC.

As regards this clonotype: The CDR3 carries no conserved terminal phenylalanine or tryptophan, so it likely arises from a read error. The DNA is left out, because the CDR3 cannot be placed on it with certainty; the CDR3 is given as TCRdb lists it. The chain combines TRBV2 with TRBJ2-2; TRBD1, as called in the table, went unchecked against the DNA. From its first to its last residue, the CDR3 has 8 amino acids. Per the germline V gene, CDR1 is SNHLY and CDR2 is FYNNEI. The CDR3 spells CASRGTEK.

Comments on this clonotype: The junction shows a germline mismatch at one end, possibly a read error. The chain links TRBV4-1 to TRBJ1-2, with a weak D call TRBD1 (5 bases). Germline V gene sequence: CDR1 MGHRA, CDR2 YSYEKL. This CDR3 is built from 15 residues. The CDR3 coding sequence is TGCGCTAGCAGCCCGGGGGGTGGGTCTAATTATGGCAACACCTTC. Translation: CASSPGGGSNYGNTF.

The chain recombines TRBV19 with TRBJ2-5; 12 nucleotides match TRBD2. From germline, CDR1 is LNHDA and CDR2 SQIVND (reference sequence). Losses at the gene ends were 7 bases for V and 5 bases for J; bases not matched to a gene: 8. This CDR3 is 15 amino acids long. The CDR3 spells CASTGLAGLEETQYF. CDR3 sequence (DNA): TGTGCCAGTACAGGACTAGCGGGACTGGAGGAGACCCAGTACTTC.

This clonotype was detected ten times or more. The chain carries TRBV7-2 and TRBJ2-7; 9 positions match TRBD1. The CDR3 is 16 amino acids. The J segment lost 2 bases and the V segment lost 3 bases, leaving 8 bases of the junction unmatched. The germline CDR1 and CDR2 sequences are SGHTA and FQGNSA. The DNA for the CDR3 is TGTGCCAGCAGCTTTGGTCCGGGACAGGGTCCCTACGAGCAGTACTTC. It is translated as CASSFGPGQGPYEQYF.

On this clonotype itself: A junction end diverges from the germline sequence, so it may reflect a read error. This chain links TRBV2 with TRBJ2-2; tentative D call: TRBD1 (6 bases). CDR3 length: 15 amino acids. Germline V gene data show CDR1 as SNHLY and CDR2 as FYNNEI. This CDR3 reads CATSDLSGETGELFF. The CDR3 DNA reads TGTGCCACCAGTGATTTGTCAGGGGAGACCGGGGAGCTGTTTTTT.

In this sample, this clonotype turned up a few times. The chain couples TRBV20-1 to TRBJ1-2; no firm D call. This CDR3 spans 17 amino acids. Germline lookup yields CDR1 DFQATT and CDR2 SNEGSKA (reference sequence). Between the trimmed V and J ends, which lost 3 bases and 0 bases, there was a span of 20 bases. CDR3: CSARSLNWAVSNYGYTF. The CDR3 nucleotides read TGCAGTGCTAGGTCTCTTAATTGGGCCGTATCTAACTATGGCTACACCTTC.

In this sample, this clonotype turned up many times. The V gene is TRBV9, the J gene TRBJ1-5; D is unresolved. Trimming shortened V by 0 bases and J by 1 base, and 2 bases separated the two germline ends. In germline, CDR1 is SGDLS, CDR2 YYNGEE. The CDR3 runs to 13 residues. The CDR3 protein is CASSVASNQPQHF. The CDR3 coding sequence is TGTGCCAGCAGCGTAGCAAGCAATCAGCCCCAGCATTTT.

Comments on this clonotype: Sequence at one end of the junction differs from germline and may be a read error. The chain joins TRBV7-7 to TRBJ2-1, with D hard to call. The DNA end lines up better with TRBJ2-7; the J call may be wrong. Germline V gives CDR1 SSHAT, CDR2 FNYEAQ (reference sequence). The CDR3 has 13 amino acids. This CDR3 is CASSAQNSYEQYF. For the CDR3, the DNA is TGTGCTAGCAGCGCACAGAATTCCTACGAGCAGTACTTC.

The gene calls are TRBV2 and TRBJ2-7; D is ambiguous. Trimming left V 1 base short and J 6 bases short, with 7 bases between. Germline CDR1 and CDR2: SNHLY and FYNNEI. CDR3 length: 12 residues. The CDR3 DNA reads TGTGCCAGCAGTGAAGAATTCCTCGAGCAGTACTTC. Protein product: CASSEEFLEQYF.

There are a few counts of this clonotype. The chain carries TRBV30 and TRBJ1-2; D remains unclear. V lost 2 bases and J lost 1, with 11 bases in between. Germline V CDR1 and CDR2: GTSNPN, SVGIG (reference sequence). This CDR3 is 14 amino acids long. In DNA, the CDR3 is TGTGCCTGGAGTAAGTTGGCAGATAACTATGGCTACACCTTC. This sequence encodes CAWSKLADNYGYTF.

With respect to this clonotype: One junction end does not reproduce the germline sequence, and a read error may be involved. V and J are TRBV7-7 and TRBJ2-2; D is tentatively TRBD1 or TRBD2 (5 bases each). The CDR3 runs to 13 residues. Germline CDR1 SSHAT, CDR2 FNYEAQ (reference sequence). The CDR3 sequence: CASGRVNTGELVF. The CDR3 bases are TGCGCCAGCGGCAGGGTGAACACCGGGGAGCTGGTTTTT.

This sequence joins TRBV4-1 and TRBJ2-3, with 14 positions matching TRBD2. There are 18 residues in the CDR3. V shed 0 bases and J 5 bases; nucleotides not matched to a gene: 7. Germline V gives CDR1 MGHRA, CDR2 YSYEKL. DNA for the CDR3: TGCGCCAGCAGCCAAGAAAGGGGACTAGCGGGAGAGGGAGATACGCAGTATTTT. This gives the protein CASSQERGLAGEGDTQYF.

On this clonotype itself: Relative to the germline gene, one junction end is altered; a read error may explain this. This sequence joins TRBV14 and TRBJ2-5, with D possibly TRBD2 on 5 matching bases. CDR3 length equals 13 residues. Germline lookup yields CDR1 SGHDN and CDR2 FVKESK. CDR3 in amino acids: CASSPDEWETQHF. As DNA, the CDR3 is TGTGCCAGCAGCCCAGATGAGTGGGAGACCCAGCACTTC.

This clonotype has a count of ten or more. The genes are TRBV5-6 and TRBJ1-2; D is perhaps TRBD1 (5 bases). The CDR3 covers 15 residues. Germline V gene lookup returns CDR1 SGHDT and CDR2 YYEEEE. V gave up 4 bases and J gave up 8 bases, with 21 bases separating them. Here the CDR3 reads CASSGGLGMLTGYTF. The CDR3 DNA sequence: TGTGCCAGCAGCGGGGGACTGGGGATGTTAACGGGCTACACCTTC.